The text below deals with one T cell receptor beta chain. The antigen is unknown. This entry comes from a study of T cell clonotyping in hematopoietic cell transplantation. Data came from immunoSEQ multiplex PCR; TCRdb stores just in-frame clones and leaves some out. The sample carries 45,000 to 60,000 clones, approximately 84% recorded once. As to time point: recipient sample about 28 days before transplant, after cytoreduction. This CDR3 comprises 14 residues. Looked up from germline, CDR1 is SGHNT and CDR2 is YYREEE (reference sequence). Deletions cut 1 base from V and 5 bases from J, with 12 bases between. Study conclusions and caveats: Recipient TCR diversity dropped after transplant; expanded clonotypes rose from day 30 to 180.

This chain uses TRBV5-4 with TRBJ2-5, with D hard to call. This receptor was identified in a man in his 60s with biphenotypic leukemia. Some clones in this sample may be carry-over from other donors' samples. Sequencing was performed on peripheral blood mononuclear cells, taken before stem cell transplant. CDR3: CASSLKEGQETQYF. CDR3 coding DNA: TGTGCCAGCAGCTTGAAAGAAGGCCAGGAGACCCAGTACTTC.